This T cell receptor (beta chain) comes out of a study of T cells in Graves' hyperthyroidism and ophthalmopathy. Ophthalmopathy patients all had a Clinical Activity Score of at least 3, a NOSPECS grade of at least 4 and disease under 3 months old. This clonotype came up many times. Its antigen is currently unknown. The investigators amplified TCR beta CDR3 regions from RNA transcripts. Carried out on the TCR CDR3, a first-round RT-PCR used the HTBI primer set. TCRdb itself ran the multiplex PCR reads through MiXCR, one entry per CDR3 protein. The data contain hundreds of thousands of distinct CDR3 sequences, around 15% of them singletons. General observations from the study: The model forecast ophthalmopathy, anticipating it by a median around 6.5 months before onset. Most thyroid clonotypes expanded above 0.001 were also detected in blood.

The clonotype was recovered from a young man with Graves' ophthalmopathy. Sequenced input: blood.

For the CDR3, the DNA is TGCGCCAGCAGCTTGGGCAGGGTCTATGGCTACACCTTC. This codes for CASSLGRVYGYTF. The V call is TRBV5-1, the J call TRBJ1-2; D possibly corresponds to TRBD1 (5 bases). The germline V and J ends were trimmed by 0 bases and 4 bases, with 7 bases remaining between them. CDR3 length: 13 residues. Germline CDR1 reads SGHRS; CDR2 reads YFSETQ.